One sample yielded the 12 T cell receptor beta chains listed below, sequenced in a study of blood T cell repertoires in COVID-19. The assay was immunoSEQ multiplex PCR, and TCRdb's table has in-frame clones only and misses some. Of about 250,000 clones in the sample, about 86% were seen once. The sample comprised peripheral blood. Receptor source: a man aged 45-65 years with active or convalescent COVID-19.

The chain is built from TRBV7-9 and TRBJ1-1; no clear D gene. CDR1 SEHNR and CDR2 FQNEAQ come from the germline V gene (reference sequence). The V and J ends lost 4 bases and 3 bases respectively, with 12 bases between them. This CDR3 spans 14 amino acids. The CDR3 DNA is TGTGCCAGCAGCTACGGAATCGCGGACACTGAAGCTTTCTTT. This translates into CASSYGIADTEAFF.

The CDR3: CASSQRGPNTDTQYF. The CDR3 DNA reads as TGTGCCAGCAGTCAGCGGGGCCCCAACACAGATACGCAGTATTTT. The gene calls are TRBV2 and TRBJ2-3, with TRBD2 matching over 7 bases. The germline CDR1 and CDR2 sequences are SNHLY and FYNNEI. This CDR3 is 15 amino acids long. Trimming cost V 5 bases and J 2 bases; bases outside gene matches: 7. Complete variable domain (other parts from reference TRBV2 and TRBJ2-3): EPEVTQTPSHQVTQMGQEVILRCVPISNHLYFYWYRQILGQKVEFLVSFYNNEISEKSEIFDDQFSVERPDGSNFTLKIRSTKLEDSAMYFCASSQRGPNTDTQYFGPGTRLTVL.

The chain uses TRBV6-2 or TRBV6-3 and TRBJ2-7; 7 bases map to TRBD2. Germline trimming cut 5 bases from V and 3 bases from J; bases unmatched to any gene: 4. The CDR3 is made up of 13 amino acids. Germline loops: CDR1 MNHEY, CDR2 SVGEGT. The CDR3: CASSPSGVYEQYF. The CDR3 bases are TGTGCCAGCAGTCCAAGCGGGGTCTACGAGCAGTACTTC.

V gene TRBV4-3 combines with J gene TRBJ2-1; D not certain. Germline values: CDR1 LGHNA, CDR2 YSLEER. V dropped 0 bases and J dropped 2 bases, with 11 bases sitting between them. The CDR3 extends over 16 amino acids. The CDR3 is CASSQDAVETYNEQFF. In nucleotides, the CDR3 is TGCGCCAGCAGCCAAGATGCGGTAGAGACCTACAATGAGCAGTTCTTC.

This rearrangement joins TRBV4-2 to TRBJ2-7; D remains unclear. Between the trimmed V and J ends, which lost 4 bases and 3 bases, there was a span of 19 bases. This CDR3 contains 16 residues. Germline V CDR1 and CDR2: LGHNA, YNFKEQ. The CDR3 region is CASSPQHVSRYYEQYF. CDR3 in DNA: TGTGCCAGCAGCCCCCAACACGTCTCGAGGTACTACGAGCAGTACTTC.

To note about this clone: Given a much more abundant clone one base away, this may be a read error. The sample has other DNA sequences that encode this CDR3 too. The chain couples TRBV5-1 to TRBJ2-2; D is perhaps TRBD2 (5 bases). Germline CDR1 and CDR2: SGHRS and YFSETQ. CDR3 length: 13 amino acids. CDR3 region: CASSLGQTGELFF. The CDR3 DNA is TGCGCCAGCAGCTTGGGCCAGACCGGGGAACTGTTTTTT.

This clone is a singleton in its sample. This chain uses TRBV5-1 with TRBJ1-1; tentatively, D is TRBD1 (5 bases). This CDR3 region has 13 residues. V was shortened by 0 bases and J by 5 bases, with 8 bases between the two germline ends. Germline CDR1 reads SGHRS; CDR2 reads YFSETQ. CDR3 sequence: CASSLDGGTEAFF. The CDR3 DNA reads TGCGCCAGCAGCTTGGATGGGGGGACTGAAGCTTTCTTT.

This chain uses TRBV3-1 (or the pseudogene TRBV3-2) with TRBJ1-4; D is perhaps TRBD1 (6 bases). Germline CDR1 is LGHDT and CDR2 is YNNKEL (reference sequence). The CDR3 covers 15 residues. Trimming took off 3 bases at V and 6 bases at J, with 14 bases between the two ends. In DNA form, the CDR3 reads TGTGCCAGCAGCCAGCCGGGGCAGGGGTATGAAAAACTGTTTTTT. Translated, it gives CASSQPGQGYEKLFF.

The rearrangement joins TRBV19 to TRBJ1-2, with D possibly matching TRBD1 (5 bases). From germline, CDR1 is LNHDA and CDR2 SQIVND (reference sequence). V dropped 6 bases and J dropped 6 bases, with 14 bases sitting between them. The CDR3 is 13 residues long. The CDR3 is CASRRPGDDGYTF. CDR3 bases: TGTGCCAGTAGAAGACCGGGGGATGATGGCTACACCTTC.

V gene TRBV10-3 combines with J gene TRBJ2-1; 9 bases match TRBD1. This CDR3 is built from 17 residues. Trimming took 2 bases from V and 5 from J; bases not matched to a gene: 10. The germline gives CDR1 ENHRY, CDR2 SYGVKD. The CDR3 reads CAISEGSPGQGNNEQFF. CDR3 bases: TGTGCCATCAGTGAGGGCTCACCGGGACAGGGTAACAATGAGCAGTTCTTC.

This chain links TRBV4-1 with TRBJ1-1, with D possibly matching TRBD1 (6 bases). Trimming stripped 1 base from V and 5 bases from J, with 14 bases between. CDR1 and CDR2 (germline): MGHRA, YSYEKL. This CDR3 is 15 amino acids long. The chain's CDR3 is CASSQVGGARTEAFF. In nucleotides, the CDR3 is TGCGCCAGCAGCCAAGTGGGGGGGGCGAGAACTGAAGCTTTCTTT.

This clone was counted a few times. The chain joins TRBV11-2 to TRBJ2-3, with D possibly matching TRBD2 (6 bases). Germline CDR1 is SGHAT and CDR2 is FQNNGV. V lost 4 bases to trimming and J lost 0 bases, with 17 bases between them. CDR3 length equals 17 residues. The CDR3 loop reads CASSSLDGGGSTDTQYF. The CDR3 DNA reads TGTGCCAGCAGCTCCCTGGACGGGGGAGGTAGCACAGATACGCAGTATTTT.